This T cell receptor beta chain originates from a study of blood T cells in healthy people across ages. As for the study in general: Template-switching capture recovered about one barcoded beta molecule per two T cells. Study findings and constraints: Any conclusive comparison of naive versus antigen-experienced cells was prevented by using unsorted PBMCs.

The CDR3 length is 17 residues. On this clonotype itself: The antigen remains undetermined.

Each sample gave at least 7 million isolated PBMCs. Through a sample-barcoded 5' primer and a J-beta primer mix, a second PCR was run for about 7 to 12 cycles. Tagging of each cDNA molecule was performed by a template-switch adaptor with 12 random nucleotides. TCRdb re-analysed the 5' RACE reads in MiXCR, keeping a single row per CDR3 protein. Of fewer than 2,000,000 distinct CDR3 sequences detected, 30% to 40% appear once; the ten largest clones hold approximately 22%. The receptor's source is a human donor in good health. The V call is TRBV21-1, the J call TRBJ2-1; the table gives TRBD1 as D, unverified against the DNA. TRBV21-1 represents a pseudogene. The specimen sequenced was blood. The CDR3 spells CASSDSRAGGSYNEQFF. The DNA for the CDR3 is TGTGCCAGCAGCGACAGCCGGGCGGGGGGCTCCTACAATGAGCAGTTCTTC.